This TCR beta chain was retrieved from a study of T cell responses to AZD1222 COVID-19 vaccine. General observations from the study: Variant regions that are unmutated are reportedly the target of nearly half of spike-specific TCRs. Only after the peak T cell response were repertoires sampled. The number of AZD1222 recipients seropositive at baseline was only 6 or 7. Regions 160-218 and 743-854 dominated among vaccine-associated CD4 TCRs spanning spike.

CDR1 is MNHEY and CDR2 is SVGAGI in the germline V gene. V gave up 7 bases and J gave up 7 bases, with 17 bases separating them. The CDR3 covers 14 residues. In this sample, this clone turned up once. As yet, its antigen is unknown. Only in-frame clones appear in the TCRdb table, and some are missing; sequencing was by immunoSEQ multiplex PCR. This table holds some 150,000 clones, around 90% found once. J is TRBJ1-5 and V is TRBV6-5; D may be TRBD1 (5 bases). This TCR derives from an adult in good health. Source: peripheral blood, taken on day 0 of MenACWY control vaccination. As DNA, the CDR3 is TGTGCCAGCACCAAGGAAAGGGGTTGGCAGCCCCAGCATTTT. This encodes CASTKERGWQPQHF.